The rows below give T cell receptor beta chains drawn from one sample of a study of control samples from healthy donors and cancer patients. The repertoire was sequenced with immunoSEQ multiplex PCR; TCRdb's copy has only in-frame clones and lacks some. The sample lists about 29,000 clones, roughly 85% occurring once. The sample comprised formalin-fixed, paraffin-embedded tissue. These receptors were collected from a female donor with melanoma. Each CDR3 is given with its conserved first and last residue. The D gene is left open where the match is weak. Clone size is shown for a subset of rows, as once, few, many or a class of expanded clone.

V	D	length	J	size	CDR3	DNA
TRBV25-1	TRBD2	17	TRBJ2-1	.	CASSVLSSGSSYNEQFF	TGTGCCAGCAGTGTATTATCTAGCGGGAGCTCCTACAATGAGCAGTTCTTC
TRBV3-1/TRBV3-2	.	11	TRBJ2-3	.	CASSLGDTQYF	TGTGCCAGCAGCTTAGGTGATACGCAGTATTTT
TRBV10-3	TRBD1	11	TRBJ1-1	.	CAIRTGNEAFF	TGTGCCATCAGGACAGGGAATGAAGCTTTCTTT
TRBV15	.	14	TRBJ1-2	.	CATSREQTGRGYTF	TGTGCCACCAGCAGAGAGCAGACAGGCAGGGGCTACACCTTC
TRBV18	.	18	TRBJ1-5	once	CASSSRGGVAVGNQPQHF	TGTGCCAGCTCCAGCCGGGGAGGGGTCGCGGTCGGCAATCAGCCCCAGCATTTT
TRBV19	.	14	TRBJ1-1	.	CASSITRGMTEAFF	TGTGCCAGTAGTATTACCCGGGGTATGACTGAAGCTTTCTTT
TRBV5-1	.	14	TRBJ2-1	.	CASSFGAGTGEQFF	TGCGCCAGCAGCTTCGGAGCAGGGACGGGTGAGCAGTTCTTC
TRBV5-1	.	14	TRBJ1-1	.	CASSWGAGFTEAFF	TGCGCCAGCAGCTGGGGGGCAGGATTCACTGAAGCTTTCTTT
TRBV6-5	.	15	TRBJ2-5	.	CASPRGSVSGETQYF	TGTGCCAGCCCGAGGGGGTCCGTATCCGGGGAGACCCAGTACTTC
TRBV6-5	TRBD1	12	TRBJ1-1	.	CAIQGVGTEAFF	TGTGCCATCCAGGGGGTTGGCACTGAAGCTTTCTTT
TRBV30	TRBD1	14	TRBJ1-2	.	CAWSVGTGNYGYTF	TGTGCCTGGAGTGTCGGGACAGGGAACTATGGCTACACCTTC
TRBV5-8	.	13	TRBJ1-2	.	CASSVISTYGYTF	TGTGCCAGCAGCGTCATATCTACCTATGGCTACACCTTC
TRBV3-1/TRBV3-2	.	17	TRBJ2-2	once	CASSPLSGGGITGELFF	TGTGCCAGCAGCCCCCTCTCAGGCGGCGGGATAACCGGGGAGCTGTTTTTT
TRBV6-5	.	15	TRBJ2-7	.	CASRVGGPLLYEQYF	TGTGCCAGCAGGGTAGGGGGTCCCCTCCTCTACGAGCAGTACTTC
TRBV7-9	.	14	TRBJ1-1	.	CASSPRSGNTEAFF	TGTGCCAGCAGCCCTCGGTCGGGGAACACTGAAGCTTTCTTT
TRBV5-1	.	13	TRBJ2-7	.	CASSLTGFYEQYF	TGCGCCAGCAGCTTAACAGGGTTCTACGAGCAGTACTTC
TRBV19	.	15	TRBJ1-3	.	CASGKTGVSGNTIYF	TGTGCCAGTGGTAAGACAGGAGTCTCTGGAAACACCATATATTTT